Listed here are 20 T cell receptor beta chains from one sample, sequenced in a study of T cells expressing NK-cell markers. TCRdb reprocessed the 5' RACE reads, with one entry per CDR3 protein and no DNA. This repertoire includes some 460,000 distinct CDR3 sequences. The sequenced sample was blood T cells: a sorted CD56 or NKG2C T cell subset, CD4+ or CD8+ T cells, or bulk PBMC T cells (not recorded which). These receptors were collected from a woman aged 50 to 65 in good health.

The chain carries TRBV7-9 and TRBJ1-1; TCRdb's D gene call, TRBD1, goes unchecked for lack of DNA. From germline, CDR1 is SEHNR and CDR2 FQNEAQ (reference sequence). The CDR3 has 13 amino acids. CDR3 amino acids: CASSALTGPEAFF.

V is TRBV9 and J is TRBJ2-3; TCRdb proposes TRBD1, but this gene call is untestable without DNA. Per the germline V gene, CDR1 is SGDLS and CDR2 is YYNGEE. CDR3 length: 14 amino acids. The CDR3 here is CASSVDRVADTQYF.

CDR3 sequence: CASSQVQGFQETQYF. This chain uses TRBV14 with TRBJ2-5; TCRdb's D call, TRBD1, is unchecked because there is no DNA. Germline V gene lookup returns CDR1 SGHDN and CDR2 FVKESK. The CDR3 has 15 residues.

The rearrangement uses TRBV12-3 or TRBV12-4 and TRBJ2-4; TCRdb proposes TRBD2, but this gene call is untestable without DNA. The CDR3 spans 19 residues. The CDR3 protein is CASSFRASGRAKAKNIQYF.

V and J are TRBV27 and TRBJ1-2. Germline V CDR1 and CDR2: MNHEY, SMNVEV (reference sequence). The CDR3 is 12 residues long. CDR3 in amino acids: CASGEGGYGYTF.

The chain combines TRBV20-1 with TRBJ2-6; with no DNA, the TCRdb D assignment of TRBD1 cannot be verified. From germline, CDR1 is DFQATT and CDR2 SNEGSKA (reference sequence). The CDR3 runs 17 residues. CDR3 sequence reads: CSARASLGGTGANVLTF.

The chain couples TRBV12-3 or TRBV12-4 to TRBJ2-2; the D call of TRBD1 rests on TCRdb alone, since no DNA is present to check it. The CDR3 extends over 17 amino acids. The CDR3 here is CASSLQGLGRYTGELFF.

V and J are TRBV6-5 and TRBJ2-3; no DNA is available, so the TRBD1 call from TCRdb remains unchecked. This CDR3 has 14 residues. The germline gives CDR1 MNHEY, CDR2 SVGAGI. CDR3 sequence reads: CASTNRGAGDTQYF.

The V and J genes are TRBV20-1 and TRBJ2-5; TCRdb picks TRBD2, but there is no DNA to check that call. This CDR3 has 16 residues. Per germline, CDR1 DFQATT and CDR2 SNEGSKA (reference sequence). CDR3 loop: CSTRRGSTKSEETQYF.

CDR3 protein: CASSLVWDRGRNTIYF. The rearrangement joins TRBV5-6 to TRBJ1-3; TCRdb lists TRBD1, though no DNA is available to test this call. This CDR3 has 16 residues. CDR1 and CDR2 (germline): SGHDT, YYEEEE. The full variable domain, with the rest looked up from reference TRBV5-6 and TRBJ1-3, is DAGVTQSPTHLIKTRGQQVTLRCSPKSGHDTVSWYQQALGQGPQFIFQYYEEEERQRGNFPDRFSGHQFPNYSSELNVNALLLGDSALYLCASSLVWDRGRNTIYFGEGSWLTVV.

The V gene is TRBV7-3, the J gene TRBJ2-4; lacking DNA, the TRBD1 call made by TCRdb goes unchecked. CDR3 length equals 16 residues. CDR1 is SGHTA, CDR2 FQGTGA, per germline. This CDR3 reads CASSLGGLGGEDIQYF.

The rearrangement joins TRBV27 to TRBJ2-3. Germline CDR1 MNHEY, CDR2 SMNVEV (reference sequence). The CDR3 extends over 12 amino acids. The CDR3 spells CASSRWTDTQYF.

This chain joins TRBV28 and TRBJ1-5. This CDR3 has 14 residues. Germline-derived CDR1 and CDR2 are MDHEN and SYDVKM. The CDR3 sequence is CASSLSGLNQPQHF.

The rearrangement links TRBV7-2 to TRBJ2-3; the TCRdb call, TRBD2, lacks DNA for checking. This CDR3 contains 16 residues. Per the germline V gene, CDR1 is SGHTA and CDR2 is FQGNSA. CDR3 residues: CASSRREGRSTDTQYF.

The gene calls are TRBV5-1 and TRBJ2-3; as DNA is missing, the TRBD2 call by TCRdb cannot be tested. Looked up from germline, CDR1 is SGHRS and CDR2 is YFSETQ. The CDR3 totals 18 residues. CDR3: CASSSPGLAGIRTDTQYF.

V is TRBV5-5 and J is TRBJ2-1. The CDR3 extends over 16 amino acids. Per germline, CDR1 SGHKS and CDR2 YYEKEE (reference sequence). This chain's CDR3 is CASSSSMGNHPNEQFF.

The chain employs TRBV15 and TRBJ1-2. This CDR3 is built from 14 residues. Per the germline V gene, CDR1 is LNHNV and CDR2 is YYDKDF (reference sequence). CDR3 protein: CATSRRTANYGYTF.

The CDR3 reads CAISAHPTGDFHEQYF. The chain is built from TRBV10-3 and TRBJ2-7; the D call of TRBD1 rests on TCRdb alone, since no DNA is present to check it. The CDR3 runs to 16 residues. Germline lookup yields CDR1 ENHRY and CDR2 SYGVKD.

The chain uses TRBV5-1 and TRBJ2-5; with no DNA, the TCRdb D assignment of TRBD1 cannot be verified. The CDR3 covers 15 residues. Germline CDR1 and CDR2: SGHRS and YFSETQ. CDR3 loop: CASSLAGGAQGAQYF.

The chain links TRBV7-8 to TRBJ2-5; without DNA, the TCRdb call of TRBD2 cannot be checked. The CDR3 is made up of 19 amino acids. Germline V gene data show CDR1 as SGHVS and CDR2 as FQNEAQ. The CDR3 loop is CASSPKRLAGGGMQETQYF.